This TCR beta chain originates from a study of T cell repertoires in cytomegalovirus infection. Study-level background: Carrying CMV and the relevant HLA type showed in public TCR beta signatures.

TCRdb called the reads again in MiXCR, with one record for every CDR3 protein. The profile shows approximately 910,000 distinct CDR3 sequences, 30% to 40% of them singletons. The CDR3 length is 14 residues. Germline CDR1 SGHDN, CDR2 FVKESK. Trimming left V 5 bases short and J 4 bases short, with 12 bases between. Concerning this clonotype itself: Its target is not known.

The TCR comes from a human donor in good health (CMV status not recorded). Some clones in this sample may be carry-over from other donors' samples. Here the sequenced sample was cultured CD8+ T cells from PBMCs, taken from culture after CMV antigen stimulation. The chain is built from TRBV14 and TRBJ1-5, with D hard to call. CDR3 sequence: CASSSSEANQPQHF. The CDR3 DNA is TGTGCCAGCAGCAGTTCAGAGGCGAATCAGCCCCAGCATTTT.